This record covers a single T cell receptor beta chain. The data belong to a study of blood T cell repertoires in COVID-19. Data came from immunoSEQ multiplex PCR; TCRdb stores just in-frame clones and leaves some out. The sample comprises roughly 130,000 clones, around 80% of which are singletons, and around 12% rests with the top ten. The sequence derives from a man older than 75 with acute or convalescent COVID-19. What was sequenced was peripheral blood.

Here the CDR3 reads CASSPQGFATEAFF. The CDR3 DNA follows: TGTGCCAGCAGTCCCCAGGGTTTCGCCACTGAAGCTTTCTTT. The chain recombines TRBV27 with TRBJ1-1; tentative D call: TRBD1 (5 bases). This CDR3 has 14 amino acids. Germline CDR1 MNHEY, CDR2 SMNVEV (reference sequence). Trimming left V 5 bases short and J 4 bases short, with 14 bases between.